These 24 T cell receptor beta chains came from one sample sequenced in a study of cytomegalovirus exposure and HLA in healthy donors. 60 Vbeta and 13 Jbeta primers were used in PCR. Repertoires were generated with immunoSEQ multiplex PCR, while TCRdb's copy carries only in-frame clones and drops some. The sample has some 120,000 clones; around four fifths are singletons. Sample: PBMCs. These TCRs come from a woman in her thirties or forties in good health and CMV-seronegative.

Here the CDR3 reads CASSLASGGITGELFF. CDR3 DNA: TGCGCCAGCAGCTTGGCTAGCGGAGGCATCACCGGGGAGCTGTTTTTT. J is TRBJ2-2 and V is TRBV5-1; 7 bases agree with TRBD2. This CDR3 contains 16 residues. Trimming cost V 0 bases and J 4 bases; bases outside gene matches: 6. Germline V gene sequence: CDR1 SGHRS, CDR2 YFSETQ.

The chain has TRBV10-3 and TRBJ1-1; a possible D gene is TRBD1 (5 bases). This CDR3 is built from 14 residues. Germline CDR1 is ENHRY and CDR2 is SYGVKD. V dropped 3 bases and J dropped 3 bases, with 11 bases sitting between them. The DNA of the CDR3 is TGTGCCATCAGTGACCTAGGGGTGGACACTGAAGCTTTCTTT. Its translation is CAISDLGVDTEAFF.

This chain's CDR3 is CASMSALNTEAFF. The CDR3, as DNA: TGTGCCAGCATGAGTGCTCTGAACACTGAAGCTTTCTTT. V gene TRBV2 combines with J gene TRBJ1-1; D is ambiguous. The CDR3 extends over 13 amino acids. Germline V gene lookup returns CDR1 SNHLY and CDR2 FYNNEI. Trimming took off 7 bases at V and 0 bases at J, with 9 bases between the two ends.

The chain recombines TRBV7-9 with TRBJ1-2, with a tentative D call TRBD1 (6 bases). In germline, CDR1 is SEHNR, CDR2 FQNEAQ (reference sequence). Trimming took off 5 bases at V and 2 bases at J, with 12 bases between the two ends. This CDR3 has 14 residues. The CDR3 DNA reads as TGTGCCAGCAGCGCTGACAGGCTGAACTATGGCTACACCTTC. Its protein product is CASSADRLNYGYTF.

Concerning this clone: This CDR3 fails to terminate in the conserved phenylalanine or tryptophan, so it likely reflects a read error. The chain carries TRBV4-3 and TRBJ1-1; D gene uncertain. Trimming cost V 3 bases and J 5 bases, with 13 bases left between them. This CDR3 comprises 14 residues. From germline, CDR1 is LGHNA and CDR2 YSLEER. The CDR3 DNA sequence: TGCGCCAGCAGCCACCGTAAAGGAGGGACTGAAGCTTTCCTT. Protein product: CASSHRKGGTEAFL.

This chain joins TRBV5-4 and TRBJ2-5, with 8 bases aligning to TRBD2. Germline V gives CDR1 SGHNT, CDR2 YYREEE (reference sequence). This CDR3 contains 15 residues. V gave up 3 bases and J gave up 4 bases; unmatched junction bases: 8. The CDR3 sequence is CASSWTGGAGETQYF. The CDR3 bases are TGTGCCAGCAGCTGGACCGGGGGGGCCGGAGAGACCCAGTACTTC.

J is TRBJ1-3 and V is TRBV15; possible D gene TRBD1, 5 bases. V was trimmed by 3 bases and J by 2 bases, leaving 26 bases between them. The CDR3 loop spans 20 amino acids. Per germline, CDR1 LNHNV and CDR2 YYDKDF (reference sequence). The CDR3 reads CATSSGFGGRGALAGNTIYF. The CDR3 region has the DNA TGTGCCACCAGCAGCGGGTTTGGGGGGAGAGGGGCTTTGGCTGGAAACACCATATATTTT.

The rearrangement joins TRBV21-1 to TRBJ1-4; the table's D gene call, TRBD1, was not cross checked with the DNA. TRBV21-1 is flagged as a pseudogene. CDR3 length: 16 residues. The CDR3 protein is CASSKARTVPNEKLFF. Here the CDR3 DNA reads TGTGCCAGCAGCAAAGCCAGAACAGTACCTAATGAAAAACTGTTTTTT.

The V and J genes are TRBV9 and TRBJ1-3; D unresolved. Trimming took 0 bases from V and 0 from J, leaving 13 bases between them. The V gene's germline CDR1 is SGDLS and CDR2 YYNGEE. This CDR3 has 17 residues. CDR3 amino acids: CASSVGRGRASGNTIYF. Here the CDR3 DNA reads TGTGCCAGCAGCGTAGGGAGAGGGAGGGCCTCTGGAAACACCATATATTTT. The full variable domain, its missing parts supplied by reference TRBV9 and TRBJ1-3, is DSGVTQTPKHLITATGQRVTLRCSPRSGDLSVYWYQQSLDQGLQFLIQYYNGEERAKGNILERFSAQQFPDLHSELNLSSLELGDSALYFCASSVGRGRASGNTIYFGEGSWLTVV.

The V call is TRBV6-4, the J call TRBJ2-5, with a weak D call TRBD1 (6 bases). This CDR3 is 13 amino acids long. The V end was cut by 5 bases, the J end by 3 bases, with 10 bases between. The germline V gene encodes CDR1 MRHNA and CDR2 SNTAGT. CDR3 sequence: CASSQDSEETQYF. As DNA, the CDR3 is TGTGCCAGCAGTCAGGACAGCGAAGAGACCCAGTACTTC.

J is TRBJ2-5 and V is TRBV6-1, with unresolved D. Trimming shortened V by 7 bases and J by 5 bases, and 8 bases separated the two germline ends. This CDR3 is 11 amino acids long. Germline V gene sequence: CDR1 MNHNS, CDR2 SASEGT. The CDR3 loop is CASTILETQYF. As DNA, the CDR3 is TGTGCCAGCACGATACTTGAGACCCAGTACTTC.

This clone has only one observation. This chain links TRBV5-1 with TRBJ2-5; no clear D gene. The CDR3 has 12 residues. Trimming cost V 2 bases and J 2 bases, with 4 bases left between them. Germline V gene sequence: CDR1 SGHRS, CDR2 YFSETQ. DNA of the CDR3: TGCGCCAGCAGCTTCACACAAGAGACCCAGTACTTC. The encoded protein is CASSFTQETQYF.

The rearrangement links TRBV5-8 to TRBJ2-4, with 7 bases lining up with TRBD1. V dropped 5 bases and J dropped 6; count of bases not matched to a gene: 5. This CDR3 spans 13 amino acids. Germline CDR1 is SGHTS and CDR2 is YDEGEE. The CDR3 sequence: CASSPGGGNIQYF. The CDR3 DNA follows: TGTGCCAGCAGTCCAGGGGGTGGAAACATTCAGTACTTC. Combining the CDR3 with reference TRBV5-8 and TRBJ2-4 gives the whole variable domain EAGVTQSPTHLIKTRGQQATLRCSPISGHTSVYWYQQALGLGLQFLLWYDEGEERNRGNFPPRFSGRQFPNYSSELNVNALELEDSALYLCASSPGGGNIQYFGAGTRLSVL.

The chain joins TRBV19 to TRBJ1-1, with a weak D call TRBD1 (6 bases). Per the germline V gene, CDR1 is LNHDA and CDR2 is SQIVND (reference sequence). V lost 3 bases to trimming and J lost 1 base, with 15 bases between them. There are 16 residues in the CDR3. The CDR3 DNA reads TGTGCCAGTAGTATTACGGGGGGCAGAGGGAACACTGAAGCTTTCTTT. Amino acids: CASSITGGRGNTEAFF.

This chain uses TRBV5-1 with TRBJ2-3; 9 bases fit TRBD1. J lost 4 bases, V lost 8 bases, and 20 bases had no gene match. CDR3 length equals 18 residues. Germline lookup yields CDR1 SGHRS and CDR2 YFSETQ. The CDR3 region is CAREQGAESSITADTQYF. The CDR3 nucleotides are TGCGCCAGAGAACAGGGGGCCGAGTCATCAATTACAGCAGATACGCAGTATTTT. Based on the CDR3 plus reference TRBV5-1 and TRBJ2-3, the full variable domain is KAGVTQTPRYLIKTRGQQVTLSCSPISGHRSVSWYQQTPGQGLQFLFEYFSETQRNKGNFPGRFSGRQFSNSRSEMNVSTLELGDSALYLCAREQGAESSITADTQYFGPGTRLTVL.

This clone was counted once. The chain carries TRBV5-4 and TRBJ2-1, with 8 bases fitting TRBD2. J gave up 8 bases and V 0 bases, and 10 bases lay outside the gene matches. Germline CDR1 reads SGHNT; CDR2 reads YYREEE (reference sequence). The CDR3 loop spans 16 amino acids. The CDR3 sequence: CASSLGNGGAADEQFF. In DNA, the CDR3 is TGTGCCAGCAGCTTGGGCAACGGGGGGGCCGCCGATGAGCAGTTCTTC.

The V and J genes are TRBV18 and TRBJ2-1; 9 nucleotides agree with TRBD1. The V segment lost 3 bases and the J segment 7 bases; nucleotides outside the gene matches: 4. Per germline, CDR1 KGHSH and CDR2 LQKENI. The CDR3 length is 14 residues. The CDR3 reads CASSPGTGNNEQFF. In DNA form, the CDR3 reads TGTGCCAGCTCACCCGGGACAGGGAATAATGAGCAGTTCTTC. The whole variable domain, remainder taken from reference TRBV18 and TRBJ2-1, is NAGVMQNPRHLVRRRGQEARLRCSPMKGHSHVYWYRQLPEEGLKFMVYLQKENIIDESGMPKERFSAEFPKEGPSILRIQQVVRGDSAAYFCASSPGTGNNEQFFGPGTRLTVL.

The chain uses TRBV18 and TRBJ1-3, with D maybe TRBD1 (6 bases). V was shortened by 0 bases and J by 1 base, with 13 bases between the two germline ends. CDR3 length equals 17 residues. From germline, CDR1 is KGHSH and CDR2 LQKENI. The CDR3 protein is CASSPPGQLRSGNTIYF. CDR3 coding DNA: TGTGCCAGCTCACCACCGGGACAACTCAGGTCTGGAAACACCATATATTTT.

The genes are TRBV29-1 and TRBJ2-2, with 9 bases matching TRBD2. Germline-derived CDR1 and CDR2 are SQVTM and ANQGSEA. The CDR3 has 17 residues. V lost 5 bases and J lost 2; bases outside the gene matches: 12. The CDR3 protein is CSVLLDLAGFNTGELFF. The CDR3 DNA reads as TGCAGCGTTCTCCTTGACCTAGCGGGATTTAACACCGGGGAGCTGTTTTTT.

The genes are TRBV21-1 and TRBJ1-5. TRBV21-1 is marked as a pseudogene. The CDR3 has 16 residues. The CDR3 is CASSKGGRLKEQPQHF. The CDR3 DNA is TGTGCCAGCAGCAAAGGTGGGAGACTTAAGGAACAGCCCCAGCATTTT.

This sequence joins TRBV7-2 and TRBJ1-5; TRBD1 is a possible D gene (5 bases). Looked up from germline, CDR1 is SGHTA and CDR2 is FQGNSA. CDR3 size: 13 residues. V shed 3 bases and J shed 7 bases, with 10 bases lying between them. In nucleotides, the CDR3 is TGTGCCAGCAGCTTCGGCAGGGAACAGCCCCAGCATTTT. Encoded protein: CASSFGREQPQHF.

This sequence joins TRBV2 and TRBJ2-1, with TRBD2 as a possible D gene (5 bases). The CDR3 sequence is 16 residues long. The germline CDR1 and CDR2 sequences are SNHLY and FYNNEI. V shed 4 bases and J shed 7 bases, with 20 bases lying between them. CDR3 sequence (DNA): TGTGCCAGCAGTGGTGTGCTGAGAGGGATGGGGAATGAGCAGTTCTTC. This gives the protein CASSGVLRGMGNEQFF.

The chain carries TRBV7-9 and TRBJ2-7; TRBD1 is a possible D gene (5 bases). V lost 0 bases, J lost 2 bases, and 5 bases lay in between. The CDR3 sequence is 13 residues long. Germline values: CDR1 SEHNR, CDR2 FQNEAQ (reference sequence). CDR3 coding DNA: TGTGCCAGCAGCTTAGCGGGGCCCTACGAGCAGTACTTC. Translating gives CASSLAGPYEQYF.

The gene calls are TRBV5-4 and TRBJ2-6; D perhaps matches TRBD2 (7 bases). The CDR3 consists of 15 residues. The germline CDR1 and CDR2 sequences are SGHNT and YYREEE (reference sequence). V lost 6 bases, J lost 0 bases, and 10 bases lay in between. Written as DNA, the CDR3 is TGTGCCAGCACTAGGGGGGGCTCTGGGGCCAACGTCCTGACTTTC. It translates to CASTRGGSGANVLTF.